This T cell receptor (beta chain) appears in the sequencing data of a study of blood T cell repertoires in COVID-19. Data came from immunoSEQ multiplex PCR; TCRdb stores just in-frame clones and leaves some out. The sample has about 460,000 clones, 75% to 90% seen once. V was pared by 3 bases and J by 6 bases, with 3 bases of the junction left unmatched. Germline assignment: CDR1 KGHSH and CDR2 LQKENI. The CDR3 has 14 amino acids. V usage is TRBV18 and J usage is TRBJ1-1, with TRBD1 matching 11 bases. This sequence was found in a woman aged 60-70 years who had recovered from COVID-19. The sequenced material came from PBMCs or T cells enriched from blood (not recorded which). CDR3 in amino acids: CASSPGQGVPEAFF. The CDR3 nucleotides read TGTGCCAGCTCACCGGGACAGGGGGTCCCTGAAGCTTTCTTT.